The clone carrying this T cell receptor (beta chain) occurred a few times. This sample was taken from a study of T cells after somatic rescue of genetic block. TCRdb's table, derived via immunoSEQ multiplex PCR, lists solely in-frame clones and lacks some. There are 9,000 to 10,000 clones in the sample; about 74% occur only once, and 22% lies in the top ten. After removal of 5 bases from V and 2 bases from J, the junction contained 9 bases not matched to a gene. CDR1 and CDR2 (germline): MNHNS, SASEGT. This CDR3 spans 15 amino acids. The sequence was obtained from a boy younger than 18. V usage is TRBV6-1 and J usage is TRBJ2-7, with 7 nucleotides matching TRBD1. Sequencing was done on a sample of peripheral blood mononuclear cells (PBMCs). The chain's CDR3 is CASSLRTGRPYEQYF. In DNA, the CDR3 is TGTGCCAGCAGTCTCCGGACAGGCCGGCCCTACGAGCAGTACTTC.